There are a few counts of the clone carrying this T cell receptor beta chain. These data are taken from a study of T-cell memory formation after mild COVID-19. Unmatched junction bases numbered 8, after V lost 4 bases and J lost 5 bases. CDR1 DFQATT and CDR2 SNEGSKA come from the germline V gene (reference sequence). The CDR3 spans 14 residues. TCRdb re-derived calls from the 5' RACE reads in MiXCR, one entry per CDR3 protein. The sample carries roughly 310,000 distinct CDR3 sequences, approximately 16% recorded once. This clonotype originated in a man aged 18-30 years who had mild COVID-19 (a few samples of this study predate the infection). Cell type and time point are not known. This chain links TRBV20-1 with TRBJ2-5, with TRBD2 identical over 9 bases. The sequencing input was PBMCs or a T cell subset sorted from them (not recorded which). This CDR3 is CSAKGGGAQETQYF. The CDR3 DNA follows: TGCAGTGCTAAAGGCGGGGGGGCCCAGGAGACCCAGTACTTC.